The next 27 T cell receptor beta chains were all read from a single sample in a study of T cells in Graves' hyperthyroidism and ophthalmopathy. From RNA transcripts, TCR beta CDR3 regions were amplified. When the TCR CDR3 underwent first-round RT-PCR, the HTBI primer set was used. TCRdb re-called the multiplex PCR reads with MiXCR, one entry per CDR3 protein. Of 450,000 to 500,000 distinct CDR3 sequences in the sample, approximately 23% are singletons; the top ten hold approximately 54%. The source material was blood. The receptors come from a woman in her sixties or seventies with Graves' ophthalmopathy.

This rearrangement joins TRBV30 to TRBJ1-2; maybe TRBD1 (5 bases). The CDR3 contains 14 residues. V lost 2 bases to trimming and J lost 3 bases, with 13 bases between them. Germline V gene lookup returns CDR1 GTSNPN and CDR2 SVGIG (reference sequence). The CDR3 DNA reads TGTGCCTGGAGTCCCTTGGTAGGGGACTATGGCTACACCTTC. The encoded protein is CAWSPLVGDYGYTF.

This sequence joins TRBV27 and TRBJ2-1; 7 nucleotides line up with TRBD2. The germline V gene has CDR1 MNHEY and CDR2 SMNVEV (reference sequence). The V and J ends lost 4 bases and 6 bases, in that order; junction bases with no gene match: 9. CDR3 length equals 15 residues. The CDR3 DNA reads TGTGCCAGCAGTTCCTCCCGGGGGGATTCCAATGAGCAGTTCTTC. Residues: CASSSSRGDSNEQFF.

Only a few counts were recorded for this clonotype. The rearrangement links TRBV20-1 to TRBJ2-7; 7 nucleotides agree with TRBD2. The germline V gene encodes CDR1 DFQATT and CDR2 SNEGSKA (reference sequence). V lost 6 bases, J lost 3 bases, and 11 bases stayed unmatched. There are 14 residues in the CDR3. The CDR3 loop reads CSAKLSGLLYEQYF. CDR3 nucleotides: TGCAGTGCCAAGCTTTCGGGACTACTCTACGAGCAGTACTTC.

This sequence joins TRBV7-8 and TRBJ2-3; D remains ambiguous. Germline V lookup: CDR1 SGHVS, CDR2 FQNEAQ. The CDR3 is 14 residues long. The V end lost 3 bases, the J end lost 2 bases, and 9 bases lay between the germline ends. CDR3 in amino acids: CASSFSRTTDTQYF. CDR3 nucleotides: TGTGCCAGCAGCTTTTCAAGAACCACAGATACGCAGTATTTT.

The DNA of the CDR3 is TGTGCCAGCAGAAACTCCGGGACAGGGGGGGTTGAAGCTTTCTTT. Translation: CASRNSGTGGVEAFF. The chain combines TRBV12-3 or TRBV12-4 with TRBJ1-1; 11 bases fit TRBD1. Losses at the gene ends were 6 bases for V and 7 bases for J; bases not matched to a gene: 10. This CDR3 comprises 15 residues.

The DNA for the CDR3 is TGCAGTGCCCCCGGCGGGAGACTCTCCTACAATGAGCAGTTCTTC. Translated: CSAPGGRLSYNEQFF. This sequence joins TRBV20-1 and TRBJ2-1; TRBD2 matches at 7 bases. Per the germline V gene, CDR1 is DFQATT and CDR2 is SNEGSKA (reference sequence). V dropped 6 bases and J dropped 0; count of bases not matched to a gene: 8. The CDR3 covers 15 residues.

There are many counts of this clonotype. The rearrangement uses TRBV7-8 and TRBJ1-2; TRBD1 agrees at 9 bases. The ends lost 5 bases at V and 8 bases at J; junction bases unmatched: 6. CDR1 and CDR2 from the germline V gene are SGHVS and FQNEAQ. The CDR3 runs 13 residues. The CDR3 region has the DNA TGTGCCAGCAGCATCGGGACAGGGAGCGGCTACACCTTC. Translating it yields CASSIGTGSGYTF.

The chain links TRBV7-2 to TRBJ2-3; D gene uncertain. This CDR3 is 14 amino acids long. V was shortened by 1 base and J by 3 bases, with 8 bases between the two germline ends. Germline assignment: CDR1 SGHTA and CDR2 FQGNSA. Here the CDR3 reads CASSLGIRTDTQYF. CDR3 DNA: TGTGCCAGCAGCTTAGGGATTAGGACAGATACGCAGTATTTT.

V usage is TRBV27 and J usage is TRBJ1-2, with a possible D match to TRBD1 (6 bases). CDR1 is MNHEY and CDR2 is SMNVEV in the germline V gene (reference sequence). Between the trimmed V and J ends, which lost 8 bases and 8 bases, there was a span of 18 bases. The CDR3 has 13 residues. This CDR3 reads CASRGSGQTGYTF. The CDR3 nucleotides are TGTGCCAGCCGGGGTTCGGGACAAACCGGCTACACCTTC.

This chain connects TRBV27 to TRBJ2-1; 12 nucleotides match TRBD2. The germline V gene encodes CDR1 MNHEY and CDR2 SMNVEV (reference sequence). The CDR3 contains 15 residues. V trimming: 8 bases; J trimming: 9 bases; junction bases outside the gene matches: 11. As DNA, the CDR3 is TGTGCCAGCCAAGCCCCTAGCGGGAGGGCCGTTGAGCAGTTCTTC. Protein sequence: CASQAPSGRAVEQFF.

The table lists this clonotype with many counts. This chain's CDR3 is CASYRDGGYGYTF. In DNA form, the CDR3 reads TGTGCCAGCTACAGGGACGGGGGCTATGGCTACACCTTC. V is TRBV2 and J is TRBJ1-2, with D possibly being TRBD1 (6 bases). Between the trimmed V and J ends, which lost 8 bases and 4 bases, there was a span of 14 bases. Germline V gene lookup returns CDR1 SNHLY and CDR2 FYNNEI. CDR3 length equals 13 residues.

There are a few counts of this clonotype. This sequence joins TRBV20-1 and TRBJ1-1; 8 bases align to TRBD1. CDR1 DFQATT and CDR2 SNEGSKA come from the germline V gene (reference sequence). V gave up 6 bases and J gave up 1 base; unmatched junction bases: 4. The CDR3 extends over 13 amino acids. In DNA form, the CDR3 reads TGCAGTGCCCCAGGACAGGGGAACACTGAAGCTTTCTTT. It translates to CSAPGQGNTEAFF.

This clonotype was seen at least ten times. The rearrangement uses TRBV7-3 and TRBJ1-1; D gene unclear. Deletions cut 7 bases from V and 3 bases from J, with 15 bases between. Germline V gene sequence: CDR1 SGHTA, CDR2 FQGTGA. CDR3 length equals 14 residues. The CDR3 DNA reads as TGTGCCAGCAAGCAGGATTCCACTCACACTGAAGCTTTCTTT. Translation: CASKQDSTHTEAFF.

In its sample, this clonotype was seen many times. V usage is TRBV6-1 and J usage is TRBJ1-1; the D is unclear. The ends were cut back, 8 bases at V and 1 base at J, with 14 bases in the middle. CDR1 and CDR2 (germline): MNHNS, SASEGT. The CDR3 runs 14 residues. The CDR3 DNA sequence: TGTGCCAGCTCTGTGGGTCGGGGGAACACTGAAGCTTTCTTT. It encodes CASSVGRGNTEAFF.

In this sample, this clonotype turned up many times. The chain carries TRBV28 and TRBJ1-5; TRBD1 agrees at 7 bases. J gave up 1 base and V 4 bases, and 4 bases lay outside the gene matches. The CDR3 spans 15 residues. Looked up from germline, CDR1 is MDHEN and CDR2 is SYDVKM. The CDR3 region is CASSSLTGSNQPQHF. DNA for the CDR3: TGTGCCAGCAGTTCCCTGACAGGGAGCAATCAGCCCCAGCATTTT.

This sequence joins TRBV20-1 and TRBJ2-3; maybe TRBD2 (5 bases). V lost 4 bases to trimming and J lost 4 bases, with 18 bases between them. From germline, CDR1 is DFQATT and CDR2 SNEGSKA (reference sequence). This CDR3 is 15 amino acids long. CDR3 sequence reads: CSATQISGGADTQYF. In DNA, the CDR3 is TGCAGTGCTACCCAAATAAGCGGAGGAGCAGATACGCAGTATTTT.

The V call is TRBV10-1, the J call TRBJ2-1, with a tentative D call TRBD1 (5 bases). CDR3 length: 13 residues. The V gene lost 5 bases and the J gene lost 6 bases, with 11 bases spanning the gap. Germline V CDR1 and CDR2: WNHNN, SYGVQD (reference sequence). CDR3 sequence (DNA): TGCGCCAGCAGTCTAGGGGTATCCAATGAGCAGTTCTTC. Protein product: CASSLGVSNEQFF.

This chain connects TRBV28 to TRBJ1-1, with 7 positions matching TRBD1. J gave up 11 bases and V 2 bases, and 5 bases lay outside the gene matches. There are 12 residues in the CDR3. The germline V gene encodes CDR1 MDHEN and CDR2 SYDVKM. The DNA of the CDR3 is TGTGCCAGCAGTTTACAGGGACAGCCGGCTTTCTTT. Translating gives CASSLQGQPAFF.

This clonotype came up once. This chain joins TRBV9 and TRBJ2-2; 14 bases line up with TRBD2. Germline trimming cut 4 bases from V and 0 bases from J; bases unmatched to any gene: 8. Germline-derived CDR1 and CDR2 are SGDLS and YYNGEE. CDR3 length: 19 amino acids. CDR3 region: CASSIGLAGGTANTGELFF. In nucleotides, the CDR3 is TGTGCCAGCAGCATCGGACTAGCGGGAGGTACTGCGAACACCGGGGAGCTGTTTTTT. The full variable domain, with the rest looked up from reference TRBV9 and TRBJ2-2, is DSGVTQTPKHLITATGQRVTLRCSPRSGDLSVYWYQQSLDQGLQFLIQYYNGEERAKGNILERFSAQQFPDLHSELNLSSLELGDSALYFCASSIGLAGGTANTGELFFGEGSRLTVL.

The V and J genes are TRBV12-3 or TRBV12-4 and TRBJ1-1, with D hard to call. V lost 6 bases and J 2 bases, leaving 10 bases between the germline ends. The CDR3 is 13 residues long. CDR3 sequence reads: CASSRRHNTEAFF. CDR3 sequence (DNA): TGTGCCAGCAGCCGACGCCATAACACTGAAGCTTTCTTT.

There are many counts of this clonotype. The chain couples TRBV3-1 to TRBJ1-2; D remains unclear. Germline V CDR1 and CDR2: LGHDT, YNNKEL (reference sequence). The CDR3 runs 12 residues. V dropped 1 base and J dropped 4 bases, with 4 bases sitting between them. This CDR3 is CASSQGGYGYTF. The CDR3 DNA reads TGTGCCAGCAGCCAAGGGGGCTATGGCTACACCTTC.

The CDR3 sequence: CASSSSKAGGGGELFF. The CDR3 nucleotides are TGTGCCAGCAGTTCGAGTAAAGCTGGGGGGGGCGGGGAGCTGTTTTTT. V and J are TRBV12-3 or TRBV12-4 and TRBJ2-2; 7 nucleotides match TRBD2. The CDR3 is 16 amino acids. V was clipped by 4 bases and J by 7 bases; unmatched bases: 12.

The chain is built from TRBV5-1 and TRBJ1-2; D is uncertain. The germline V and J ends were trimmed by 1 base and 5 bases, with 9 bases remaining between them. CDR3 length equals 13 residues. Germline CDR1 is SGHRS and CDR2 is YFSETQ. The CDR3 spells CASSLLPSYGYTF. The CDR3 DNA reads TGCGCCAGCAGCTTGCTCCCAAGTTATGGCTACACCTTC.

This clonotype appeared many times. The gene calls are TRBV27 and TRBJ2-4, with TRBD2 matching over 7 bases. Germline lookup yields CDR1 MNHEY and CDR2 SMNVEV (reference sequence). The length of the CDR3 is 16 residues. The V gene end was trimmed by 1 base and the J gene end by 4 bases; junction bases not matched to a gene: 7. This CDR3 reads CASSLFGSGFKNIQYF. CDR3 in DNA: TGTGCCAGCAGTTTATTTGGTAGCGGGTTTAAAAACATTCAGTACTTC.

The chain is built from TRBV10-3 and TRBJ2-7; D is possibly TRBD2 (6 bases). Germline CDR1 reads ENHRY; CDR2 reads SYGVKD. V gave up 10 bases and J gave up 0 bases, with 19 bases separating them. The CDR3 loop spans 15 amino acids. The CDR3 nucleotides read TGTGCCACCAGAATAGCGGAACAACCCTCCTACGAGCAGTACTTC. This gives the protein CATRIAEQPSYEQYF.

The chain links TRBV19 to TRBJ2-7; 7 bases are shared with TRBD1. CDR3 length: 14 amino acids. CDR1 LNHDA and CDR2 SQIVND come from the germline V gene (reference sequence). V shed 5 bases and J 2 bases; nucleotides not matched to a gene: 6. The CDR3 spells CASSPRQGTYEQYF. In nucleotides, the CDR3 is TGTGCCAGTAGTCCACGACAGGGTACCTACGAGCAGTACTTC.

J is TRBJ1-1 and V is TRBV7-2; possible D gene TRBD1, 5 bases. Trimming shortened V by 5 bases and J by 4 bases, and 23 bases separated the two germline ends. The CDR3 loop spans 17 amino acids. CDR1 and CDR2 from the germline V gene are SGHTA and FQGNSA. The CDR3 region has the DNA TGTGCCAGCAGCCCCCCCTCGAGGGGCAGGGTGGGCACTGAAGCTTTCTTT. Amino acid sequence: CASSPPSRGRVGTEAFF. Variable domain in full (rest from reference TRBV7-2 and TRBJ1-1): GAGVSQSPSNKVTEKGKDVELRCDPISGHTALYWYRQSLGQGLEFLIYFQGNSAPDKSGLPSDRFSAERTGGSVSTLTIQRTQQEDSAVYLCASSPPSRGRVGTEAFFGQGTRLTVV.